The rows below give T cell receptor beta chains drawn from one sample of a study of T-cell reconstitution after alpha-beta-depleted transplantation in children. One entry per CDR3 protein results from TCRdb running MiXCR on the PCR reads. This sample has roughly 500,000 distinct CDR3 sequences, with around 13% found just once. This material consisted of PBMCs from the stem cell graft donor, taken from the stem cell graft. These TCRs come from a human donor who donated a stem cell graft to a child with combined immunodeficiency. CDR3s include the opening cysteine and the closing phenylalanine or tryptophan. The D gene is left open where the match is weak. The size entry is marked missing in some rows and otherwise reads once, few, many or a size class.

cdr3_nt: TGCGCCAGCAGCCAAGAGGGTTCAGGGGAAGGTGCCAAAAACATTCAGTACTTC
cdr3_aa: CASSQEGSGEGAKNIQYF
v_call: TRBV4-1
j_call: TRBJ2-4
d_call: .
clone_size: .

cdr3_nt: TGTGCCAGCTCACCAGGGACAGAAAACTACGAGCAGTACTTC
cdr3_aa: CASSPGTENYEQYF
v_call: TRBV18
j_call: TRBJ2-7
d_call: TRBD1
clone_size: .

cdr3_nt: TGTGCCAGCAGTTACCCCGTTTTAGGCAGGAACACTGAAGCTTTCTTT
cdr3_aa: CASSYPVLGRNTEAFF
v_call: TRBV6-2/TRBV6-3
j_call: TRBJ1-1
d_call: .
clone_size: .

cdr3_nt: TGCGCCAGCAGCCAAGTACTCACCGGGGAGCTGTTTTTT
cdr3_aa: CASSQVLTGELFF
v_call: TRBV4-3
j_call: TRBJ2-2
d_call: .
clone_size: many

cdr3_nt: TGCAGTGCTAGAGACCCTGTTTGGAACACTGAAGCTTTCTTT
cdr3_aa: CSARDPVWNTEAFF
v_call: TRBV20-1
j_call: TRBJ1-1
d_call: .
clone_size: few

cdr3_nt: TGTGCCAGCAGTTTTTGGGATGAGGGCTATGGCTACACCTTC
cdr3_aa: CASSFWDEGYGYTF
v_call: TRBV27
j_call: TRBJ1-2
d_call: .
clone_size: few

cdr3_nt: TGTGCCAGCAGTTTAGATCCTACGCGGGGGTCCTACGAGCAGTACTTC
cdr3_aa: CASSLDPTRGSYEQYF
v_call: TRBV28
j_call: TRBJ2-7
d_call: TRBD2
clone_size: many

cdr3_nt: TGTGCCAGCAGCACCGGGACAGGGGTTCACGAGCAGTACTTC
cdr3_aa: CASSTGTGVHEQYF
v_call: TRBV27
j_call: TRBJ2-7
d_call: TRBD1
clone_size: few

cdr3_nt: TGTGCCAGCAGCGTAACGGGGTTAGGGGGACTGGGGTCCGGGGAGCTGTTTTTT
cdr3_aa: CASSVTGLGGLGSGELFF
v_call: TRBV9
j_call: TRBJ2-2
d_call: .
clone_size: .

cdr3_nt: TGTGCCAGCAGCGCCCATGGGGGCGAGGGTAACACCATATATTTT
cdr3_aa: CASSAHGGEGNTIYF
v_call: TRBV9
j_call: TRBJ1-3
d_call: .
clone_size: few

cdr3_nt: TGTGCCAGCAGCCACTGGAGCGGCAGGGCCTACGAGCAGTACTTC
cdr3_aa: CASSHWSGRAYEQYF
v_call: TRBV4-2
j_call: TRBJ2-7
d_call: .
clone_size: few

cdr3_nt: TGTGCCAGCAGTTATTCAGCATTTTACTACGAGCAGTACTTC
cdr3_aa: CASSYSAFYYEQYF
v_call: TRBV27
j_call: TRBJ2-7
d_call: .
clone_size: .

cdr3_nt: TGCAGTGCTAGCCGGTGGGGGGATCATTATCAGTTCTTC
cdr3_aa: CSASRWGDHYQFF
v_call: TRBV20-1
j_call: TRBJ2-1
d_call: .
clone_size: few

cdr3_nt: TGCGCCAGCAGCTTGCTATCAGGATCCAATCAGCCCCAGCATTTT
cdr3_aa: CASSLLSGSNQPQHF
v_call: TRBV5-1
j_call: TRBJ1-5
d_call: .
clone_size: few

cdr3_nt: TGTGCCAGCTCAAAATCCCCACCGGACAGTTCAAACCATCAGCCCCAGCATTTT
cdr3_aa: CASSKSPPDSSNHQPQHF
v_call: TRBV18
j_call: TRBJ1-5
d_call: .
clone_size: .

cdr3_nt: TGTGCCAGCAGCCCCACGATAGACAGGACCTACAATGAGCAGTTCTTC
cdr3_aa: CASSPTIDRTYNEQFF
v_call: TRBV13
j_call: TRBJ2-1
d_call: .
clone_size: .

cdr3_nt: TGTGCCAGCACCATGGGCCAAATTAATTCACCCCTCCACTTT
cdr3_aa: CASTMGQINSPLHF
v_call: TRBV12-3/TRBV12-4
j_call: TRBJ1-6
d_call: .
clone_size: many

cdr3_nt: TGTGCCAGCAGTCGGGACTTGGCCTACGAGCAGTACTTC
cdr3_aa: CASSRDLAYEQYF
v_call: TRBV6-6
j_call: TRBJ2-7
d_call: .
clone_size: many

cdr3_nt: TGTGCCAGCAGAGACGGGACAGGGGCGACTGAAGCTTTCTTT
cdr3_aa: CASRDGTGATEAFF
v_call: TRBV6-1
j_call: TRBJ1-1
d_call: TRBD1
clone_size: many

cdr3_nt: TGTGCCAGCAGCTTTAGGACTAGCGTCGAAACCGGGGAGCTGTTTTTT
cdr3_aa: CASSFRTSVETGELFF
v_call: TRBV7-9
j_call: TRBJ2-2
d_call: TRBD2
clone_size: many

cdr3_nt: TGTGCCAGTAGTATCTCCCCTTCGGCTAGAGGCGAGCAGTACTTC
cdr3_aa: CASSISPSARGEQYF
v_call: TRBV19
j_call: TRBJ2-7
d_call: .
clone_size: .

cdr3_nt: TGTGCCAGCAGCGCGGGACAGGGGGCCCCCTACGAGCAGTACTTC
cdr3_aa: CASSAGQGAPYEQYF
v_call: TRBV7-2
j_call: TRBJ2-7
d_call: TRBD1
clone_size: .

cdr3_nt: TGCAGTGCTAGAGATCAGGGCGTTGGGACCGGGGAGCTGTTTTTT
cdr3_aa: CSARDQGVGTGELFF
v_call: TRBV20-1
j_call: TRBJ2-2
d_call: .
clone_size: few

cdr3_nt: TGCGCCAGCAGCTTGAGAAGTGGAGGAAGCGGGAGAACAGATACGCAGTATTTT
cdr3_aa: CASSLRSGGSGRTDTQYF
v_call: TRBV5-1
j_call: TRBJ2-3
d_call: TRBD2
clone_size: .

cdr3_nt: TGTGCCAGCAGTCCCCGGACGGATTATGGCTACACCTTC
cdr3_aa: CASSPRTDYGYTF
v_call: TRBV27
j_call: TRBJ1-2
d_call: .
clone_size: many

cdr3_nt: TGCGCCAGCAGCCAAGATAATTTGGGGTTGGACGAGCAGTACTTC
cdr3_aa: CASSQDNLGLDEQYF
v_call: TRBV4-1
j_call: TRBJ2-7
d_call: .
clone_size: few

cdr3_nt: TGTGCCAGCAGCTTACTTAGCGGGAGCGCGTACAATGAGCAGTTCTTC
cdr3_aa: CASSLLSGSAYNEQFF
v_call: TRBV11-2
j_call: TRBJ2-1
d_call: TRBD2
clone_size: few

cdr3_nt: TGTGCCAGCAGTGAATGGGGGGACTCCGATACGCAGTATTTT
cdr3_aa: CASSEWGDSDTQYF
v_call: TRBV25-1
j_call: TRBJ2-3
d_call: .
clone_size: many

cdr3_nt: TGCAGTGCTAGATTTTCTCGTAGCGGGAGGCGGCCCACCGGGGAGCTGTTTTTT
cdr3_aa: CSARFSRSGRRPTGELFF
v_call: TRBV20-1
j_call: TRBJ2-2
d_call: TRBD2
clone_size: few

cdr3_nt: TGCGCCAGCAGCCAAGATCGGGGGGCCCCTGGAAATGAGCAGTTCTTC
cdr3_aa: CASSQDRGAPGNEQFF
v_call: TRBV4-3
j_call: TRBJ2-1
d_call: .
clone_size: .

cdr3_nt: TGTGCCAGCAGTTTCTCCCCCGTGACAGGACGGGAGCAGTACTTC
cdr3_aa: CASSFSPVTGREQYF
v_call: TRBV6-2/TRBV6-3
j_call: TRBJ2-7
d_call: .
clone_size: many

cdr3_nt: TGTGCCAGCAGCGTTAGCGGGGGGGTAACAGATACGCAGTATTTT
cdr3_aa: CASSVSGGVTDTQYF
v_call: TRBV9
j_call: TRBJ2-3
d_call: TRBD2
clone_size: many

cdr3_nt: TGTGCCAGCAGCTTTGCTACTGGGGGTATGAACACTGAAGCTTTCTTT
cdr3_aa: CASSFATGGMNTEAFF
v_call: TRBV7-6
j_call: TRBJ1-1
d_call: .
clone_size: few

cdr3_nt: TGTGCCACCAGCATCGAGCGGGGGGGCCGGAGGACAGATACGCAGTATTTT
cdr3_aa: CATSIERGGRRTDTQYF
v_call: TRBV15
j_call: TRBJ2-3
d_call: TRBD2
clone_size: few

cdr3_nt: TGTGCCAGCAGCACCCGGGGGGGGCGGGCCGGGGAGCTGTTTTTT
cdr3_aa: CASSTRGGRAGELFF
v_call: TRBV11-2
j_call: TRBJ2-2
d_call: TRBD2
clone_size: .

cdr3_nt: TGTGCCAGCAGTTCTCCGAGCACCGGGGAGCTGTTTTTT
cdr3_aa: CASSSPSTGELFF
v_call: TRBV12-3/TRBV12-4
j_call: TRBJ2-2
d_call: .
clone_size: many

cdr3_nt: TGCAGTGCTAGCCCCCTAGCGGGAGGCCCAGGCACAGATACGCAGTATTTT
cdr3_aa: CSASPLAGGPGTDTQYF
v_call: TRBV20-1
j_call: TRBJ2-3
d_call: TRBD2
clone_size: .

cdr3_nt: TGTGCCACCAGTGATTCGGGACAGGGAAGGTCGCAAATAGTCGATGAGCAGTTCTTC
cdr3_aa: CATSDSGQGRSQIVDEQFF
v_call: TRBV24-1
j_call: TRBJ2-1
d_call: TRBD1
clone_size: .

cdr3_nt: TGTGCCAGTAGTATAGTTGCAGGGAGGTCCTACAATGAGCAGTTCTTC
cdr3_aa: CASSIVAGRSYNEQFF
v_call: TRBV19
j_call: TRBJ2-1
d_call: .
clone_size: few

cdr3_nt: TGTGCCAGCAGCCCGATTTGGCGCTCCTACAATGAGCAGTTCTTC
cdr3_aa: CASSPIWRSYNEQFF
v_call: TRBV27
j_call: TRBJ2-1
d_call: .
clone_size: .

cdr3_nt: TGTGCCAGCAGTGCGTCCCTAGCCGTAGCGGAGACCCAGTACTTC
cdr3_aa: CASSASLAVAETQYF
v_call: TRBV2
j_call: TRBJ2-5
d_call: .
clone_size: many

cdr3_nt: TGTGCCAGCAGCCAAGGACCCGGGGCCGGGGAGACCCAGTACTTC
cdr3_aa: CASSQGPGAGETQYF
v_call: TRBV3-1
j_call: TRBJ2-5
d_call: .
clone_size: .

cdr3_nt: TGTGCCAGCAGCCGGTTCCGACTGGATGACGGATCGCAGTACTTC
cdr3_aa: CASSRFRLDDGSQYF
v_call: TRBV7-9
j_call: TRBJ2-7
d_call: .
clone_size: .

cdr3_nt: TGCGCCAGCAGCCAAGGGTATCGGAATTCACCCCTCCACTTT
cdr3_aa: CASSQGYRNSPLHF
v_call: TRBV4-3
j_call: TRBJ1-6
d_call: .
clone_size: many

cdr3_nt: TGTGCCAGCAGTCCCTGGCAGGCAAACACCGGGGAGCTGTTTTTT
cdr3_aa: CASSPWQANTGELFF
v_call: TRBV6-1
j_call: TRBJ2-2
d_call: .
clone_size: few

cdr3_nt: TGCGCCAGCAGCACCAGCGACAGGGGGACATCCACCGGGGAGCTGTTTTTT
cdr3_aa: CASSTSDRGTSTGELFF
v_call: TRBV5-1
j_call: TRBJ2-2
d_call: TRBD1
clone_size: few

cdr3_nt: TGCAGCGTTTGGGGACAGGAGATCGGGAATGAGCAGTTCTTC
cdr3_aa: CSVWGQEIGNEQFF
v_call: TRBV29-1
j_call: TRBJ2-1
d_call: TRBD1
clone_size: .

cdr3_nt: TGCAGTGCTAGGTCAGCGGGGGGCCTTATTTACGAGCAGTACTTC
cdr3_aa: CSARSAGGLIYEQYF
v_call: TRBV20-1
j_call: TRBJ2-7
d_call: TRBD2
clone_size: many

cdr3_nt: TGCAGTGCTAGAGATGCCCCGGGAGCTGGGGGTAAGGGAGAGACCCAGTACTTC
cdr3_aa: CSARDAPGAGGKGETQYF
v_call: TRBV20-1
j_call: TRBJ2-5
d_call: .
clone_size: few

cdr3_nt: TGTGCCACCACCCAGGGGAGCGGCACCTACAATGAGCAGTTCTTC
cdr3_aa: CATTQGSGTYNEQFF
v_call: TRBV27
j_call: TRBJ2-1
d_call: .
clone_size: few

cdr3_nt: TGTGCCAGCAGGGACGGGACTAGCGGGAACACCGGGGAGCTGTTTTTT
cdr3_aa: CASRDGTSGNTGELFF
v_call: TRBV13
j_call: TRBJ2-2
d_call: TRBD2
clone_size: .

cdr3_nt: TGTGCCAGCAGTGAATATGGTTTCACTGAAGCTTTCTTT
cdr3_aa: CASSEYGFTEAFF
v_call: TRBV25-1
j_call: TRBJ1-1
d_call: .
clone_size: many

cdr3_nt: TGTGCCAGCAGTCCCAATAGGGGGGGGAGCTCCTACAATGAGCAGTTCTTC
cdr3_aa: CASSPNRGGSSYNEQFF
v_call: TRBV6-2/TRBV6-3
j_call: TRBJ2-1
d_call: .
clone_size: many

cdr3_nt: TGTGCCAGCAATCCACTGGGTTACTCCTACGAGCAGTACTTC
cdr3_aa: CASNPLGYSYEQYF
v_call: TRBV27
j_call: TRBJ2-7
d_call: .
clone_size: few